These 30 T cell receptor beta chains share one sample of origin, sequenced in a study of shared clonotypes between healthy human individuals. Only CD45RO-negative cells positively selected for CCR7 counted as naive CD8 cells, so terminally differentiated effector memory CD45RA+ cells were excluded. Here immunoSEQ multiplex PCR was the method, and the copy in TCRdb shows in-frame clones only, minus some. The profile shows approximately 600,000 clones, around 96% of them singletons. The sample taken for sequencing was naive CD8+ T cells sorted from blood. The receptors were sampled from a woman aged 25 to 39 in good health.

The chain recombines TRBV28 with TRBJ2-5, with TRBD2 identical over 8 bases. The J call may not be correct, given that the DNA end is closer to TRBJ2-7. CDR3 size: 14 residues. Germline lookup yields CDR1 MDHEN and CDR2 SYDVKM. CDR3 nucleotide sequence: TGTGCCAGCACCCTTGCGGGGGGCTCCTACGAGCAGTACTTC. It translates to CASTLAGGSYEQYF.

CDR3 in amino acids: CATSIDRGQPQHF. The CDR3 bases are TGTGCCACCAGCATTGACAGGGGTCAGCCCCAGCATTTT. This chain uses TRBV15 with TRBJ1-5; 8 nucleotides agree with TRBD1. CDR1 is LNHNV, CDR2 YYDKDF, per germline (reference sequence). V lost 4 bases, J lost 6 bases, and 2 bases stayed unmatched. The CDR3 has 13 amino acids.

The V gene is TRBV28, the J gene TRBJ2-7; 7 bases fit TRBD1. The CDR3 consists of 16 residues. Germline values: CDR1 MDHEN, CDR2 SYDVKM. Trimming took 5 bases from V and 1 from J; bases not matched to a gene: 11. CDR3 sequence: CASSPGQEQTSYEQYF. As DNA, the CDR3 is TGTGCCAGCAGTCCCGGACAGGAACAAACTTCCTACGAGCAGTACTTC.

This chain connects TRBV27 to TRBJ2-5, with a weak D call TRBD2 (7 bases). With the DNA end fitting TRBJ2-7 better, the J assignment may be wrong. Germline V gene lookup returns CDR1 MNHEY and CDR2 SMNVEV (reference sequence). The CDR3 contains 16 residues. In DNA form, the CDR3 reads TGTGCCAGCAGTTTATTGGGGGGGCGTAGTCCCTACGAGCAGTACTTC. This translates into CASSLLGGRSPYEQYF.

As DNA, the CDR3 is TGTGCCAGCAGCTTCCCCCGACAGTACGAGCAGTACTTC. Its translation is CASSFPRQYEQYF. The chain joins TRBV5-6 to TRBJ2-7, with a weak D call TRBD1 (5 bases). The CDR3 runs to 13 residues. Per the germline V gene, CDR1 is SGHDT and CDR2 is YYEEEE. V shed 2 bases and J shed 4 bases, with 10 bases lying between them.

The chain has TRBV9 and TRBJ2-1; D is undetermined. This CDR3 comprises 15 residues. V dropped 2 bases and J dropped 5 bases, with 14 bases sitting between them. Germline V lookup: CDR1 SGDLS, CDR2 YYNGEE. This CDR3 reads CASSVNPGTNNEQFF. CDR3 nucleotide sequence: TGTGCCAGCAGCGTTAACCCCGGAACTAACAATGAGCAGTTCTTC.

The chain couples TRBV19 to TRBJ2-5, with unresolved D. The CDR3 runs to 14 residues. Looked up from germline, CDR1 is LNHDA and CDR2 is SQIVND (reference sequence). V lost 0 bases to trimming and J lost 0 bases, with 5 bases between them. The chain's CDR3 is CASSIDGYQETQYF. The CDR3 DNA is TGTGCCAGTAGTATAGATGGGTACCAAGAGACCCAGTACTTC.

The rearrangement uses TRBV10-3 and TRBJ2-7; D remains ambiguous. Germline assignment: CDR1 ENHRY and CDR2 SYGVKD. The CDR3 totals 11 residues. V lost 8 bases and J lost 4, with 9 bases in between. Here the CDR3 DNA reads TGTGCCATCGGGCTTAGTTACGAGCAGTACTTC. Protein sequence: CAIGLSYEQYF.

The J gene is TRBJ1-2, the V gene TRBV5-1; TRBD1 might be the D (5 bases). Trimming shortened V by 4 bases and J by 6 bases, and 16 bases separated the two germline ends. The CDR3 consists of 14 residues. The germline gives CDR1 SGHRS, CDR2 YFSETQ. For the CDR3, the DNA is TGCGCCAGCAGCCTGGGACTTCGCCCCAATGGCTACACCTTC. Amino acid sequence: CASSLGLRPNGYTF.

The chain is built from TRBV28 and TRBJ1-3, with TRBD1 identical over 7 bases. The junction had 9 bases not matched to a gene; V was cut back by 6 bases and J by 4 bases. Germline values: CDR1 MDHEN, CDR2 SYDVKM. The CDR3 has 15 amino acids. The DNA for the CDR3 is TGTGCCAGCAGACCCGACCCGACAGGGGGAAACACCATATATTTT. This encodes CASRPDPTGGNTIYF.

The V gene is TRBV5-1, the J gene TRBJ2-3; 10 bases match TRBD2. The germline V gene has CDR1 SGHRS and CDR2 YFSETQ. After removal of 4 bases from V and 4 bases from J, the junction contained 12 bases not matched to a gene. The CDR3 loop spans 17 amino acids. The CDR3 nucleotides read TGCGCCAGCAGCAGGACGTCCCTAGCGGGAGTAGCAGATACGCAGTATTTT. It encodes CASSRTSLAGVADTQYF.

This clone showed up just once. This chain connects TRBV28 to TRBJ2-7; 8 bases match TRBD2. CDR3 length: 20 residues. Germline V gives CDR1 MDHEN, CDR2 SYDVKM. Trimming removed 2 bases from V and 2 bases from J; junction bases left unmatched: 20. The CDR3 DNA reads TGTGCCAGCAGTTTAATAAGGCTAGCGGGCGACGGAAGGTTGCCCTACGAGCAGTACTTC. The encoded protein is CASSLIRLAGDGRLPYEQYF.

Here the CDR3 reads CASSSDRGPYNEQFF. CDR3 DNA: TGTGCCAGCAGCTCGGACAGGGGCCCCTACAATGAGCAGTTCTTC. The chain couples TRBV28 to TRBJ2-1, with TRBD1 matching over 9 bases. This CDR3 spans 15 amino acids. The junction had 5 bases not matched to a gene; V was cut back by 6 bases and J by 2 bases. The germline V gene has CDR1 MDHEN and CDR2 SYDVKM.

This clone appeared once. V usage is TRBV27 and J usage is TRBJ2-1, with 12 nucleotides matching TRBD2. This CDR3 spans 17 amino acids. Germline V gene sequence: CDR1 MNHEY, CDR2 SMNVEV (reference sequence). The V segment lost 2 bases and the J segment 10 bases; nucleotides outside the gene matches: 12. In DNA form, the CDR3 reads TGTGCCAGCAGTTTAAGTTTTGGACTAGCGGGACCCGGGGAGCAGTTCTTC. Translated, it gives CASSLSFGLAGPGEQFF.

This chain joins TRBV5-6 and TRBJ2-2, with 7 nucleotides matching TRBD2. This CDR3 spans 14 amino acids. With 1 base clipped from V and 7 bases from J, the junction kept 4 bases outside the gene matches. Germline V lookup: CDR1 SGHDT, CDR2 YYEEEE. CDR3 DNA sequence: TGTGCCAGCAGCTTGCGACTAGCTCACGGGGAGCTGTTTTTT. It encodes CASSLRLAHGELFF. Full variable domain (rest looked up from reference TRBV5-6 and TRBJ2-2): DAGVTQSPTHLIKTRGQQVTLRCSPKSGHDTVSWYQQALGQGPQFIFQYYEEEERQRGNFPDRFSGHQFPNYSSELNVNALLLGDSALYLCASSLRLAHGELFFGEGSRLTVL.

CDR3 bases: TGTGCCAGCAGCTCTAATTCCGGGACTTATATCATCAATGAGCAGTTCTTC. It is translated as CASSSNSGTYIINEQFF. J is TRBJ2-1 and V is TRBV7-6, with D tentatively TRBD2 (6 bases). The CDR3 extends over 17 amino acids. The germline V gene has CDR1 SGHVS and CDR2 FNYEAQ. Trimming took 4 bases from V and 6 from J, leaving 22 bases between them.

The chain employs TRBV2 and TRBJ1-6; D uncertain. Germline lookup yields CDR1 SNHLY and CDR2 FYNNEI. V lost 5 bases to trimming and J lost 15 bases, with 11 bases between them. The CDR3 length is 11 residues. The CDR3 loop is CASSFSPILHF. The CDR3 DNA reads TGTGCCAGCAGTTTCTCCCCAATCCTCCACTTT.

This clone was seen once. The rearrangement joins TRBV2 to TRBJ2-7; weak D call: TRBD2 (5 bases). Trimming took off 4 bases at V and 5 bases at J, with 18 bases between the two ends. Per germline, CDR1 SNHLY and CDR2 FYNNEI. This CDR3 has 15 amino acids. The CDR3 nucleotides are TGTGCCAGCAGTGGCTTCGACACGACTATCCACGAGCAGTACTTC. Translated, it gives CASSGFDTTIHEQYF.

V usage is TRBV2 and J usage is TRBJ1-1; D not resolved. Germline V gene lookup returns CDR1 SNHLY and CDR2 FYNNEI. This CDR3 contains 14 residues. V was clipped by 7 bases and J by 0 bases, with 12 bases between them. CDR3 protein: CASKSMEMNTEAFF. The CDR3 nucleotides read TGTGCCAGCAAGAGTATGGAGATGAACACTGAAGCTTTCTTT.

The chain has TRBV18 and TRBJ2-7; 10 nucleotides agree with TRBD1. The CDR3 spans 16 residues. V lost 3 bases to trimming and J lost 3 bases; unmatched junction nucleotides: 8. From germline, CDR1 is KGHSH and CDR2 LQKENI. CDR3 sequence: CASSPQGGTGDYEQYF. The CDR3 DNA reads as TGTGCCAGCTCACCTCAGGGGGGGACAGGGGACTACGAGCAGTACTTC.

The rearrangement links TRBV28 to TRBJ2-1; 8 nucleotides agree with TRBD1. With V trimmed by 6 bases and J by 3 bases, 4 bases remained unmatched. The CDR3 runs 14 residues. Germline CDR1 and CDR2: MDHEN and SYDVKM. The CDR3 DNA reads TGTGCCAGCAGCTTGACAGGGGTCTACAATGAGCAGTTCTTC. Protein product: CASSLTGVYNEQFF.

This clone was seen only a few times. It may be a read error: a sequence one base away is much more abundant. The chain carries TRBV7-9 and TRBJ2-7; D not certain. The CDR3 has 11 residues. Germline V gene lookup returns CDR1 SEHNR and CDR2 FQNEAQ (reference sequence). Trimming removed 5 bases from V and 0 bases from J, with 2 bases in between. The CDR3, as DNA: TGTGCCAGCAGCGCCTCCTACGAGCAGTACTTC. The encoded protein is CASSASYEQYF.

This clone is a singleton in its sample. The V and J genes are TRBV29-1 and TRBJ2-1; D unresolved. Germline CDR1 reads SQVTM; CDR2 reads ANQGSEA. The CDR3 is 11 residues long. V lost 5 bases and J 4 bases, leaving 6 bases between the germline ends. The CDR3 reads CSVNQYNEQFF. The CDR3 coding sequence is TGCAGCGTTAATCAGTACAATGAGCAGTTCTTC.

V is TRBV28 and J is TRBJ1-2; weak D call: TRBD1 (5 bases). The CDR3 has 16 amino acids. V gave up 2 bases and J gave up 4 bases, with 17 bases separating them. Germline V lookup: CDR1 MDHEN, CDR2 SYDVKM. The CDR3 DNA reads TGTGCCAGCAGTTTAGATGGCGGGGCAGGGTCCTATGGCTACACCTTC. Protein sequence: CASSLDGGAGSYGYTF.

The V and J genes are TRBV19 and TRBJ2-5; D call uncertain. The end of the DNA aligns better with TRBJ2-7, so the J call may be wrong. CDR3 length equals 15 residues. Per the germline V gene, CDR1 is LNHDA and CDR2 is SQIVND (reference sequence). CDR3 sequence (DNA): TGTGCCAGTAGTAACGACTTACGACAACCCTACGAGCAGTACTTC. Translated, it gives CASSNDLRQPYEQYF.

The V gene is TRBV6-4, the J gene TRBJ1-6, with TRBD1 matching 7 bases. The germline V gene encodes CDR1 MRHNA and CDR2 SNTAGT. This CDR3 has 15 amino acids. The V and J ends lost 5 bases and 5 bases, in that order; junction bases with no gene match: 6. CDR3 coding DNA: TGTGCCAGCAGTCCCGGGACAGCAAATAATTCACCCCTCCACTTT. It yields the protein CASSPGTANNSPLHF.

Of note for this clone: A junction boundary mismatches the germline segment, possibly from a read error. The CDR3 DNA reads TGTGCCAGCAGCCTAGCGGGGGACAGGGAACACGAGCAGTACTTC. Protein sequence: CASSLAGDREHEQYF. This rearrangement joins TRBV7-9 to TRBJ2-7, with D perhaps matching TRBD2 (10 bases). Germline CDR1 is SEHNR and CDR2 is FQNEAQ (reference sequence). This CDR3 has 15 residues.

The chain has TRBV7-9 and TRBJ2-3; 7 bases are shared with TRBD2. Germline values: CDR1 SEHNR, CDR2 FQNEAQ (reference sequence). The CDR3 is made up of 16 amino acids. The trim removed 3 bases at V and 2 bases at J, leaving 8 bases unmatched. The CDR3 spells CASSFSLADVTDTQYF. The CDR3 nucleotides are TGTGCCAGCAGCTTTTCTCTAGCGGACGTCACAGATACGCAGTATTTT.

The rearrangement joins TRBV29-1 to TRBJ1-3; D gene uncertain. This CDR3 region has 11 residues. Germline CDR1 reads SQVTM; CDR2 reads ANQGSEA. V was cut by 2 bases and J by 5 bases, with 4 bases left in between. The CDR3 loop reads CSVEMRNTIYF. CDR3 bases: TGCAGCGTTGAAATGAGAAACACCATATATTTT.

The J gene is TRBJ2-5, the V gene TRBV4-1, with a possible D match to TRBD1 (5 bases). The assigned J gene may be wrong: the sequence end matches TRBJ2-7 better. CDR1 MGHRA and CDR2 YSYEKL come from the germline V gene. There are 12 residues in the CDR3. DNA of the CDR3: TGCGCCAGCAGCCAAGAGGGGCACGAGCAGTACTTC. Its protein is CASSQEGHEQYF.